This TCR beta chain was captured in a study of beta chain features in type 1 diabetes. Study-wide results and limits: Within each of all four CD4+ subsets, Type 1 diabetes patients had TCRB CDR3s that were moderately but significantly shorter. Cells with high TCR expression could be over-represented when cDNA is sequenced. VDJ junctions sequenced from type 1 diabetes patients showed fewer insertions and more deletions.

The length of the CDR3 is 14 residues. V was clipped by 2 bases and J by 4 bases, with 10 bases between them. Germline V gene sequence: CDR1 SGDLS, CDR2 YYNGEE. This clone occurred a few times. The antigen remains undetermined. Reverse transcription of all isolated RNA meant that expressed TCRB transcripts were sequenced. Sequencing was performed with immunoSEQ multiplex PCR; in TCRdb, only in-frame clones are kept and a portion is missing. The sample holds a few hundred thousand clones, roughly 24% seen once. The chain carries TRBV9 and TRBJ2-1; TRBD2 might be the D (6 bases). The TCR sequence derives from a woman under 40 with type 1 diabetes. The sample consisted of naive CD4+ T cells from blood. Here the CDR3 reads CASSVGDFYNEQFF. The CDR3, as DNA: TGTGCCAGCAGCGTGGGGGACTTTTACAATGAGCAGTTCTTC.